The TCR beta chain described here comes from a study of T cell responses to AZD1222 COVID-19 vaccine. Study findings and constraints: Among AZD1222 vaccinees, only six were seropositive at baseline. After the peak T cell response, and only then, were repertoires sampled. In a largely white British group with more females than males, clonal diversity was possibly underestimated.

Germline-derived CDR1 and CDR2 are SGHKS and YYEKEE (reference sequence). V lost 4 bases and J 2 bases, leaving 12 bases between the germline ends. The CDR3 sequence is 14 residues long. About this clone: Its antigen is unknown.

Libraries were prepared by immunoSEQ multiplex PCR; TCRdb keeps only in-frame clonotypes and omits some of them. Of 100,000 to 110,000 clones in the sample, approximately 89% were seen once. This sequence originates from an adult in good health. The chain has TRBV5-5 and TRBJ2-5; D possibly uses TRBD1 or TRBD2 (5 bases each). The sequences come from peripheral blood, collected on day 0 of MenACWY control vaccination. The CDR3 bases are TGTGCCAGCAGCATTGCCGGGGCACAAGAGACCCAGTACTTC. Its translation: CASSIAGAQETQYF.